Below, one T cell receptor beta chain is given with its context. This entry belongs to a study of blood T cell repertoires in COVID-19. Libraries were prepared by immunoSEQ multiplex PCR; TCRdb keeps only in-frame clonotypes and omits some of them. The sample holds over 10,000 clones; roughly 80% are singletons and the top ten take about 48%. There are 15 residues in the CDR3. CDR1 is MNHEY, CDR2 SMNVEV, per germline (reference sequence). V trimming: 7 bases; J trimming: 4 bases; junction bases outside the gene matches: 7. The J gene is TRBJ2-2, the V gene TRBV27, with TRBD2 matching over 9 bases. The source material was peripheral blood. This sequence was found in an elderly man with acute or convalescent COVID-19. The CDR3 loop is CASISSGVGTGELFF. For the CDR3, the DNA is TGTGCCAGCATCTCTAGCGGGGTGGGCACCGGGGAGCTGTTTTTT.